This T cell receptor (beta chain) was profiled in a study of PD-L1 blockade in urothelial cancer. Study context: Of around 31 patients, around 26 were males with bladder-origin urothelial cancer. A median of roughly 140,000 T cells was found in the blood samples.

Time point here: peripheral blood 6 weeks after treatment start. The germline V gene encodes CDR1 MGHDK and CDR2 SYGVNS. The length of the CDR3 is 17 residues. V lost 8 bases to trimming and J lost 2 bases, with 21 bases between them. Profiled with immunoSEQ multiplex PCR; TCRdb holds only in-frame clones, not every one. The repertoire includes approximately 79,000 clones, approximately 89% of them detected once, and over 0.7% sits in the top ten. The receptor comes from a woman older than 75 with urothelial cancer. The chain joins TRBV25-1 to TRBJ1-4; D call uncertain. The sequencing here drew on PBMCs, taken around atezolizumab (anti-PD-L1) treatment. The DNA for the CDR3 is TGTGCCAGCCGCGGTGGCGGATCGTTCTCGACTAATGAAAAACTGTTTTTT. The encoded protein is CASRGGGSFSTNEKLFF.